These T cell receptor beta chains were read from a single sample in a study of regulatory T cells in long-lasting Graves disease. MiXCR, run by TCRdb on the multiplex PCR reads, gives a single entry per CDR3 protein. The sample lists roughly 420,000 distinct CDR3 sequences, approximately 16% occurring once. These data are also associated with another study on T cells in Graves' hyperthyroidism and ophthalmopathy.

The sequenced sample was peripheral blood mononuclear cells (PBMCs), obtained at new diagnosis, from a patient treated with antithyroid drugs. These TCRs come from a woman in her late teens or twenties with Graves disease. Both conserved end residues are part of each CDR3. D genes are given only for firm matches. The listing skips clone size in some rows; elsewhere it reads once, few, many or a size class.

V gene: TRBV24-1
J gene: TRBJ2-3
clone size: NA
D gene: NA
CDR3 DNA: TGTGCCACCAGTGGAGGCCCTAGCGCTAACACAGATACGCAGTATTTT
CDR3 protein: CATSGGPSANTDTQYF

V gene: TRBV7-9
J gene: TRBJ1-5
clone size: many
D gene: NA
CDR3 DNA: TGTGCCAGCAGTTTAGGCGGTCAGCCCCAGCATTTT
CDR3 protein: CASSLGGQPQHF

V gene: TRBV10-3
J gene: TRBJ1-2
clone size: NA
D gene: TRBD1
CDR3 DNA: TGTGCCATCACCCGGACAGGGGAGGATGGCTACACCTTC
CDR3 protein: CAITRTGEDGYTF

V gene: TRBV7-3
J gene: TRBJ1-1
clone size: many
D gene: TRBD1
CDR3 DNA: TGTGCCAGCAGCCGGACAGGGGGCAGGCCTTTCTTT
CDR3 protein: CASSRTGGRPFF

V gene: TRBV28
J gene: TRBJ2-1
clone size: many
D gene: NA
CDR3 DNA: TGTGCCAGCAGTTTTACTGGCGGGACTTACAATGAGCAGTTCTTC
CDR3 protein: CASSFTGGTYNEQFF

V gene: TRBV12-3/TRBV12-4
J gene: TRBJ2-1
clone size: many
D gene: NA
CDR3 DNA: TGTGCCAGCAGTTTGGGGTCTGAATCCTACAATGAGCAGTTCTTC
CDR3 protein: CASSLGSESYNEQFF

V gene: TRBV28
J gene: TRBJ2-1
clone size: NA
D gene: TRBD2
CDR3 DNA: TGTGCCAGCAGTCGCCAAACGGGGGGGAGGCAGTTCTTC
CDR3 protein: CASSRQTGGRQFF

V gene: TRBV28
J gene: TRBJ2-1
clone size: many
D gene: NA
CDR3 DNA: TGTGCCAGCAGTCCAACCTGGGAAGTAAATGAGCAGTTCTTC
CDR3 protein: CASSPTWEVNEQFF

V gene: TRBV28
J gene: TRBJ2-1
clone size: NA
D gene: NA
CDR3 DNA: TGTGCCAGCAGAGCCGGGACCATCACGAGGAAGCAGTTCTTC
CDR3 protein: CASRAGTITRKQFF

V gene: TRBV12-3/TRBV12-4
J gene: TRBJ2-2
clone size: many
D gene: TRBD2
CDR3 DNA: TGTGCCAGCAGTTTGACGGGACTAGCGGCTTCGAACACCGGGGAGCTGTTTTTT
CDR3 protein: CASSLTGLAASNTGELFF

V gene: TRBV12-3/TRBV12-4
J gene: TRBJ1-1
clone size: many
D gene: NA
CDR3 DNA: TGTGCCAGCAGTCGACACGTCACTGAAGCTTTCTTT
CDR3 protein: CASSRHVTEAFF

V gene: TRBV11-3
J gene: TRBJ2-3
clone size: NA
D gene: TRBD2
CDR3 DNA: TGTGCCAGCAGCTCTTCTACTAGCGGGAATTTGGATACGCAGTATTTT
CDR3 protein: CASSSSTSGNLDTQYF

V gene: TRBV19
J gene: TRBJ1-4
clone size: once
D gene: NA
CDR3 DNA: TGTGCCAGTAGTATCAGTACGTCCGGGGATGAAAAACTGTTTTTT
CDR3 protein: CASSISTSGDEKLFF

V gene: TRBV7-2
J gene: TRBJ1-4
clone size: NA
D gene: NA
CDR3 DNA: TGTGCCAGCAGCTTAAGGGGTTTGGGGGGCGAAAAACTGTTTTTT
CDR3 protein: CASSLRGLGGEKLFF

V gene: TRBV27
J gene: TRBJ2-2
clone size: many
D gene: NA
CDR3 DNA: TGTGCCAGCAGAGGGTCTGGTCCGGGAGTAGTAACCGGGGAGCTGTTTTTT
CDR3 protein: CASRGSGPGVVTGELFF

V gene: TRBV6-5
J gene: TRBJ1-2
clone size: many
D gene: NA
CDR3 DNA: TGTGCCAGCAGTTACTCCCTGGGAAGCTATGGCTACACCTTC
CDR3 protein: CASSYSLGSYGYTF

V gene: TRBV3-1
J gene: TRBJ2-1
clone size: once
D gene: NA
CDR3 DNA: TGTTCCAGCAGCCAAATAGGCGAGCAGTTCTTC
CDR3 protein: CSSSQIGEQFF

V gene: TRBV30
J gene: TRBJ1-5
clone size: many
D gene: NA
CDR3 DNA: TGTGCCTGGAGTGTACCGTCAGAGTATCAGCCCCAGCATTTT
CDR3 protein: CAWSVPSEYQPQHF

V gene: TRBV20-1
J gene: TRBJ2-7
clone size: NA
D gene: NA
CDR3 DNA: TGCAGTGCTAGGGCGGGACCGGGTCATTACGACGAGCAGTACTTC
CDR3 protein: CSARAGPGHYDEQYF

V gene: TRBV11-2
J gene: TRBJ2-4
clone size: few
D gene: NA
CDR3 DNA: TGTGCCAGCAGCTTAAACCCACTAGTCGCAAGTCAGTACTTC
CDR3 protein: CASSLNPLVASQYF

V gene: TRBV12-3/TRBV12-4
J gene: TRBJ2-2
clone size: many
D gene: TRBD2
CDR3 DNA: TGTGCCAGCAGTCTAGCGGGATCGAACACCGGGGAGCTGTTTTTT
CDR3 protein: CASSLAGSNTGELFF

V gene: TRBV6-5
J gene: TRBJ2-3
clone size: many
D gene: NA
CDR3 DNA: TGTGCCAGCAGTTACTATGGCGGAGATACGCAGTATTTT
CDR3 protein: CASSYYGGDTQYF

V gene: TRBV29-1
J gene: TRBJ2-3
clone size: NA
D gene: NA
CDR3 DNA: TGCAGCGTTGAAGGAGGGTATACGCAGTATTTT
CDR3 protein: CSVEGGYTQYF

V gene: TRBV3-1
J gene: TRBJ1-3
clone size: few
D gene: TRBD1
CDR3 DNA: TGTGCCAGCAGCCAATGGGACAGCTCTGGAAACACCATATATTTT
CDR3 protein: CASSQWDSSGNTIYF

V gene: TRBV7-9
J gene: TRBJ2-5
clone size: many
D gene: TRBD2
CDR3 DNA: TGTGCCAGCAGCTCTAGCGGGAGAGTTTCAGAGACCCAGTACTTC
CDR3 protein: CASSSSGRVSETQYF

V gene: TRBV28
J gene: TRBJ1-5
clone size: many
D gene: NA
CDR3 DNA: TGTGCCAGCAGTTCTCTTTCGGGGGGCGATCAGCCCCAGCATTTT
CDR3 protein: CASSSLSGGDQPQHF

V gene: TRBV2
J gene: TRBJ2-5
clone size: few
D gene: TRBD1
CDR3 DNA: TGTGCCAGCAGCGCCGACAGGGTTTATGGAGAGACCCAGTACTTC
CDR3 protein: CASSADRVYGETQYF

V gene: TRBV29-1
J gene: TRBJ2-7
clone size: few
D gene: NA
CDR3 DNA: TGCAGCGTTGAAAGGCCAGTCCCTCCAAGCTTC
CDR3 protein: CSVERPVPPSF

V gene: TRBV12-3/TRBV12-4
J gene: TRBJ1-1
clone size: many
D gene: TRBD1
CDR3 DNA: TGTGCCAGCAGTTGGGGGACAGGGGTTAACACTGAAGCTTTCTTT
CDR3 protein: CASSWGTGVNTEAFF

V gene: TRBV20-1
J gene: TRBJ2-7
clone size: NA
D gene: NA
CDR3 DNA: TGCAGTGCTAGAGGACAGACCTACTACGAGCAGTACTTC
CDR3 protein: CSARGQTYYEQYF

V gene: TRBV2
J gene: TRBJ1-5
clone size: many
D gene: NA
CDR3 DNA: TGTGCCAGCAGGGTTGGCAATCAGCCCCAGCATTTT
CDR3 protein: CASRVGNQPQHF

V gene: TRBV24-1
J gene: TRBJ2-7
clone size: many
D gene: NA
CDR3 DNA: TGTGCCACTCAAGAAAGTGGGGCAGGCAGCGAGCAGTACTTC
CDR3 protein: CATQESGAGSEQYF

V gene: TRBV28
J gene: TRBJ2-7
clone size: many
D gene: NA
CDR3 DNA: TGTGCCAGCAGAACCTTTGCCAGCTCCTACGAGCAGTACTTC
CDR3 protein: CASRTFASSYEQYF

V gene: TRBV20-1
J gene: TRBJ1-2
clone size: many
D gene: NA
CDR3 DNA: TGCAGTGCTAGAGGTTCAGGGATAATTAGTACCTTC
CDR3 protein: CSARGSGIISTF

V gene: TRBV3-1
J gene: TRBJ2-3
clone size: NA
D gene: NA
CDR3 DNA: TGTGCCAGCAGCCGAGGAACTGGCCCAGGGAGCACAGATACGCAGTATTTT
CDR3 protein: CASSRGTGPGSTDTQYF

V gene: TRBV29-1
J gene: TRBJ2-3
clone size: many
D gene: TRBD1
CDR3 DNA: TGCAGCGTTGTAATCACGGGACAGGAGACGCAGTATTTT
CDR3 protein: CSVVITGQETQYF

V gene: TRBV7-9
J gene: TRBJ2-5
clone size: few
D gene: NA
CDR3 DNA: TGTGCCAGCAGCGGTTTCGGACAAGAGACCCAGTACTTC
CDR3 protein: CASSGFGQETQYF

V gene: TRBV20-1
J gene: TRBJ2-1
clone size: few
D gene: NA
CDR3 DNA: TGCAGTGCTAGAGATCCTGGCCGGCCACAAGGGTACAATGAGCAGTTCTTC
CDR3 protein: CSARDPGRPQGYNEQFF

V gene: TRBV20-1
J gene: TRBJ2-3
clone size: many
D gene: NA
CDR3 DNA: TGCAGTGCTTTTTGGATGAGGGGAGATACGCAGTATTTT
CDR3 protein: CSAFWMRGDTQYF

V gene: TRBV28
J gene: TRBJ2-7
clone size: many
D gene: TRBD2
CDR3 DNA: TGTGCCAGCAGGGGACTAGCCTACGAGCAGTACTTC
CDR3 protein: CASRGLAYEQYF

V gene: TRBV7-3
J gene: TRBJ2-2
clone size: NA
D gene: TRBD2
CDR3 DNA: TGTGCCAGCAGCCCACTAGCGGGGACGCTTAACACCGGGGAGCTGTTTTTT
CDR3 protein: CASSPLAGTLNTGELFF

V gene: TRBV7-2
J gene: TRBJ2-7
clone size: many
D gene: NA
CDR3 DNA: TGTGCCAGCAGCTTAGCTGCAGGCCAAACCTACGAGCAGTACTTC
CDR3 protein: CASSLAAGQTYEQYF

V gene: TRBV5-1
J gene: TRBJ1-2
clone size: NA
D gene: NA
CDR3 DNA: TGCGCCAGCAGCTCTCGAGGAATGGGGACGATCTATGGCTACACCTTC
CDR3 protein: CASSSRGMGTIYGYTF

V gene: TRBV20-1
J gene: TRBJ2-1
clone size: few
D gene: NA
CDR3 DNA: TGCAGTGCTAGTTCCTTGCGGGGCCCGAGCTCCTACAATGAGCAGTTCTTC
CDR3 protein: CSASSLRGPSSYNEQFF